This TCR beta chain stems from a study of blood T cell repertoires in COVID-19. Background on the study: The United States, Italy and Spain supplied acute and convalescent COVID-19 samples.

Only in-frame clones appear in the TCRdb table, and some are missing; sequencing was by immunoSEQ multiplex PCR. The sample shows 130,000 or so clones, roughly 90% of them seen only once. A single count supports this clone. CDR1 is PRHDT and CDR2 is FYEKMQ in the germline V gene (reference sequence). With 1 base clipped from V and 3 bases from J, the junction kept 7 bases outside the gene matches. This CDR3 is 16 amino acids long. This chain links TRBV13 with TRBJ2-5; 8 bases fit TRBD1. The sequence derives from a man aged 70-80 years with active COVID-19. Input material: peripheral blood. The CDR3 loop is CASSLEGQGAKETQYF. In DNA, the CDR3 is TGTGCCAGCAGCTTAGAAGGTCAGGGGGCAAAAGAGACCCAGTACTTC.